This TCR beta chain was obtained from a study of cytomegalovirus exposure and HLA in healthy donors. Notes on the study in general: A later analysis linked around 15,000 TCR beta sequences to HLA alleles at 0.05 false discovery rate. In a later analysis, donors in an Asian-associated ancestry cluster reportedly had fewer N-insertions in productive TCRs than the cohort mean.

This clone appeared once. Antigen: not known. CDR1 and CDR2 from the germline V gene are GTSNPN and SVGIG (reference sequence). This CDR3 is 13 amino acids long. The V end lost 2 bases, the J end lost 1 base, and 9 bases lay between the germline ends. Vbeta (60) and Jbeta (13) primers were used in the PCR. The repertoire was sequenced with immunoSEQ multiplex PCR; TCRdb's copy has only in-frame clones and lacks some. The table has some 200,000 clones, roughly four fifths seen once. The J gene is TRBJ2-7, the V gene TRBV30; weak D call: TRBD2 (5 bases). Material for sequencing was PBMCs. This sequence originates from a woman aged 30 to 39 in good health and CMV-seronegative. The chain's CDR3 is CAWSSDYSYEQYF. CDR3 DNA: TGTGCCTGGAGTTCAGACTATTCCTACGAGCAGTACTTC.